The text below deals with one T cell receptor beta chain. The sample originates from a study of blood T cells in healthy people across ages. The germline CDR1 and CDR2 sequences are MNHNS and SASEGT. The CDR3 runs to 13 residues. The V and J ends lost 7 bases and 4 bases respectively, with 11 bases between them. Through a sample-barcoded 5' primer and a J-beta primer mix, a second PCR was run for roughly 7 to 11 cycles. TCRdb analysed the 5' RACE reads with MiXCR anew, one entry per CDR3 protein. The sample records over a million distinct CDR3 sequences, 42% being singletons. This receptor was identified in a young woman in good health. Sequencing used blood. The chain joins TRBV6-1 to TRBJ2-1; D call uncertain. Here the CDR3 reads CASIGPPYNEQFF. The DNA for the CDR3 is TGTGCCAGCATCGGGCCTCCATACAATGAGCAGTTCTTC.